The source of this T cell receptor beta chain is a study of cytomegalovirus exposure and HLA in healthy donors. Overall study findings and caveats: Confirmation was obtained in vitro that a few CMV-associated chains are specific for CMV antigens.

On this clone: Its target is unknown.

Donors had nominal health at sampling but likely had unrecorded immune exposures. This CDR3 spans 16 amino acids. Germline loops: CDR1 SGHKS, CDR2 YYEKEE (reference sequence). The trim removed 4 bases at V and 0 bases at J, leaving 10 bases unmatched. The primer mix had 60 Vbeta and 13 Jbeta primers. The method was immunoSEQ multiplex PCR; TCRdb's version includes in-frame clones alone and lacks a portion of them. The sample consists of about 97,000 clones, around 81% of them appearing once. The sequenced sample was PBMCs. The chain carries TRBV5-5 and TRBJ2-7; 7 bases are shared with TRBD2. The sequence came from a man aged 40-55 years in good health and CMV-seropositive. The CDR3 sequence is CASSPGEGLSSYEQYF. Written as DNA, the CDR3 is TGTGCCAGCAGCCCCGGGGAGGGGTTGAGCTCCTACGAGCAGTACTTC.